This is a list of T cell receptor beta chains from one sample in a study of T-cell memory formation after mild COVID-19. TCRdb independently ran MiXCR on the 5' RACE reads; one entry per CDR3 protein. The sample yields some 450,000 distinct CDR3 sequences, 15% to 25% seen once. Material: PBMCs or a T cell subset sorted from them (not recorded which). These receptors were collected from an adult woman who had mild COVID-19 (a few samples of this study predate the infection). Cell type and time point are not known. The CDR3 runs from the conserved cysteine through the conserved F or W. The order of the fields is D gene, J gene, V gene, clone size, CDR3 protein, CDR3 DNA. A D gene is named only where the DNA matches it firmly. Not all rows give a size; the values are once, few, many and, for expanded clones, a class.

D: .; J: TRBJ2-1; V: TRBV11-1; size: few; CDR3: CASSLNTIEFGQFF; DNA: TGTGCCAGCAGCCTAAACACGATCGAGTTCGGGCAGTTCTTC
D: TRBD1; J: TRBJ2-2; V: TRBV5-1; size: many; CDR3: CASSSGTVNTGELFF; DNA: TGCGCCAGCAGCTCCGGGACAGTCAACACCGGGGAGCTGTTTTTT
D: TRBD1; J: TRBJ1-1; V: TRBV29-1; size: few; CDR3: CSVLSGQGARGTEAFF; DNA: TGCAGCGTTCTTTCGGGACAGGGGGCGAGAGGCACTGAAGCTTTCTTT
D: .; J: TRBJ2-5; V: TRBV5-5; size: .; CDR3: CASSLDSEETQYF; DNA: TGTGCCAGCAGCTTGGACAGTGAAGAGACCCAGTACTTC
D: TRBD1; J: TRBJ2-5; V: TRBV4-3; size: .; CDR3: CASSQRQGDGQETQYF; DNA: TGCGCCAGCAGCCAGCGACAGGGAGACGGCCAAGAGACCCAGTACTTC
D: .; J: TRBJ2-5; V: TRBV4-2; size: few; CDR3: CASSQGWTSSETQYF; DNA: TGTGCCAGCAGCCAAGGTTGGACTTCCAGTGAGACCCAGTACTTC
D: TRBD1; J: TRBJ1-2; V: TRBV27; size: few; CDR3: CASSFLGQGGINYGYTF; DNA: TGTGCCAGCAGTTTCCTGGGACAGGGAGGCATAAACTATGGCTACACCTTC
D: TRBD2; J: TRBJ2-1; V: TRBV5-1; size: .; CDR3: CASSWGLAGVYNEQFF; DNA: TGCGCCAGCAGCTGGGGACTAGCGGGGGTTTACAATGAGCAGTTCTTC
D: .; J: TRBJ1-1; V: TRBV20-1; size: .; CDR3: CSATPSQGVRAFF; DNA: TGCAGTGCGACCCCGAGTCAGGGCGTGAGGGCTTTCTTT
D: .; J: TRBJ1-5; V: TRBV6-2/TRBV6-3; size: few; CDR3: CASSSLGPAKTQHF; DNA: TGTGCCAGCAGTTCCCTAGGGCCAGCCAAGACCCAGCATTTT
D: TRBD2; J: TRBJ2-1; V: TRBV29-1; size: .; CDR3: CSVERRVASGPNEQFF; DNA: TGCAGCGTTGAACGCCGCGTGGCTAGCGGTCCCAATGAGCAGTTCTTC
D: .; J: TRBJ2-5; V: TRBV6-6; size: many; CDR3: CASSEDGETQYF; DNA: TGTGCCAGCAGTGAGGATGGGGAGACCCAGTACTTC
D: TRBD1; J: TRBJ1-2; V: TRBV29-1; size: .; CDR3: CSAIRQGQQNYGYTF; DNA: TGCAGCGCCATCCGACAGGGCCAACAGAACTATGGCTACACCTTC
D: .; J: TRBJ1-5; V: TRBV20-1; size: .; CDR3: CSAQDYSNQPQHF; DNA: TGCAGTGCTCAGGACTATAGCAATCAGCCCCAGCATTTT
D: TRBD2; J: TRBJ2-1; V: TRBV20-1; size: many; CDR3: CSARGWTSGNYNEQFF; DNA: TGCAGTGCTAGAGGTTGGACTAGCGGGAACTACAATGAGCAGTTCTTC
D: TRBD2; J: TRBJ2-5; V: TRBV6-2/TRBV6-3; size: .; CDR3: CASSYPPWSGGTQETQYF; DNA: TGTGCCAGCAGTTACCCCCCGTGGAGCGGGGGAACCCAAGAGACCCAGTACTTC
D: TRBD1; J: TRBJ1-2; V: TRBV20-1; size: .; CDR3: CSARDRIGYGYTF; DNA: TGCAGTGCCAGGGACAGGATCGGCTATGGCTACACCTTC
D: TRBD1; J: TRBJ2-1; V: TRBV6-5; size: .; CDR3: CASSYGPTGGSYNEQFF; DNA: TGTGCCAGCAGTTACGGACCGACAGGGGGATCCTACAATGAGCAGTTCTTC
D: .; J: TRBJ1-1; V: TRBV20-1; size: .; CDR3: CSARGRPGQLNTEAFF; DNA: TGCAGTGCTAGAGGGCGTCCGGGACAACTGAACACTGAAGCTTTCTTT
D: .; J: TRBJ2-4; V: TRBV4-3; size: many; CDR3: CASSQDLRVAKNIQYF; DNA: TGCGCCAGCAGCCAAGATCTTCGGGTAGCCAAAAACATTCAGTACTTC
D: .; J: TRBJ1-2; V: TRBV20-1; size: many; CDR3: CSARGQGRDGYTF; DNA: TGCAGTGCTAGAGGTCAGGGTAGGGATGGCTACACCTTC
D: .; J: TRBJ1-4; V: TRBV9; size: few; CDR3: CASRGRGAGEEKLFF; DNA: TGTGCCAGCAGAGGTCGAGGTGCGGGAGAAGAAAAACTGTTTTTT